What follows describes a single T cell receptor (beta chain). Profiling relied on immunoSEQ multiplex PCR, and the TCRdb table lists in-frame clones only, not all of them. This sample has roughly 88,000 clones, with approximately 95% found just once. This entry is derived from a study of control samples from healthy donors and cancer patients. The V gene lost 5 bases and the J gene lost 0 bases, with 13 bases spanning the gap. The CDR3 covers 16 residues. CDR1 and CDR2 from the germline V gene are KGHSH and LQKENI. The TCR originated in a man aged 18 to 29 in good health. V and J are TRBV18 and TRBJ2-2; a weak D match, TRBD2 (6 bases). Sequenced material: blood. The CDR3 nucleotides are TGTGCCAGCTCAGCAATAGGGACTCCGAACACCGGGGAGCTGTTTTTT. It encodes CASSAIGTPNTGELFF.